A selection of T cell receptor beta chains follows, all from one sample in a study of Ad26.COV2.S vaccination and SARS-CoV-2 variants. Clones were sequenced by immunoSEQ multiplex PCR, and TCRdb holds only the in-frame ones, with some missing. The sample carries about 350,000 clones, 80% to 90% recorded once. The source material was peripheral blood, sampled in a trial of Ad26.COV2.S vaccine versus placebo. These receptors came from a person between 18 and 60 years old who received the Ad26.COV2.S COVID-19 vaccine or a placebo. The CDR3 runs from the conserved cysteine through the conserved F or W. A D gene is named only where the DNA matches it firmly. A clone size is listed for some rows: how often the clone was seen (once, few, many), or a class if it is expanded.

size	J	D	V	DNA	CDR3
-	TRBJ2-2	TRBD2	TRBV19	TGTGCCACAGGACTAGCGGTGAACACCGGGGAGCTGTTTTTT	CATGLAVNTGELFF
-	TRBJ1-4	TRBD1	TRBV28	TGTGCCAGCAAGTCCGGGGCCCAGGGGGATGAAAAACTGTTTTTT	CASKSGAQGDEKLFF
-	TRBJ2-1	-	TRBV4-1	TGCGCCAGCAGCCAAGAATTCGGCGGGGCCAGCTACAATGAGCAGTTCTTC	CASSQEFGGASYNEQFF
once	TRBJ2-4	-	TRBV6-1	TGTGCCAGCAGTGAAGCGCTTCTATGGGAAATAGCCAAAAACATTCAGTACTTC	CASSEALLWEIAKNIQYF
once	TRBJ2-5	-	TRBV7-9	TGTGCCAGCAGCTTAGACCCGGGGCAGGGGATAGAGACCCAGTACTTC	CASSLDPGQGIETQYF
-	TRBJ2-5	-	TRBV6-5	TGTGCCAGCAGTTACTCGTCTTCCGGGGGCCAAGAGACCCAGTACTTC	CASSYSSSGGQETQYF
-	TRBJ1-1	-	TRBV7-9	TGTGCCAGCAGCGCCGGGCAGGGGAACACTGAAGCTTTCTTT	CASSAGQGNTEAFF
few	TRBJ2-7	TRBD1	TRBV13	TGTGCCAGCAGTTCCGGGACAGCGAAGACCTACGAGCAGTACTTC	CASSSGTAKTYEQYF
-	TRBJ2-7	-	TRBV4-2	TGTGCCAGCAGCCAGCTTGACGGGAGGCAGTACTTC	CASSQLDGRQYF
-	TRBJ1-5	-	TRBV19	TGTGCCAGTAGAGATACGGGGTGGACCCAGCATTTT	CASRDTGWTQHF
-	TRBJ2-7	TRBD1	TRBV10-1	TGCGCCAGCAGTGAGAGGCAGGGGGAATCCTACGAGCAGTACTTC	CASSERQGESYEQYF
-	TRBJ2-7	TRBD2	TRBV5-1	TGCGCCAGCAGCTCGGGACTAGCGGGCGACGAGCAGTACTTC	CASSSGLAGDEQYF
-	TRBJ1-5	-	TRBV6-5	TGTGCCAGCAGATCCCAGGGAGGCCAGGATCAGCCCCAGCATTTT	CASRSQGGQDQPQHF
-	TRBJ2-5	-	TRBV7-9	TGTGCCAGCAGCGCGGACGGGGGTCGGGAGACCCAGTACTTC	CASSADGGRETQYF
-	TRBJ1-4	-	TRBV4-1	TGCGCCAGCAGCCTTACAGGGCCAACTAATGAAAAACTGTTTTTT	CASSLTGPTNEKLFF
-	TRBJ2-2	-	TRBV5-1	TGCGCCAGCAGCTTGGGGGTAGGGAACACCGGGGAGCTGTTTTTT	CASSLGVGNTGELFF
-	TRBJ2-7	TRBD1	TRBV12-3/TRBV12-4	TGTGCCAGGGGGGACAGAGCCTACGAGCAGTACTTC	CARGDRAYEQYF
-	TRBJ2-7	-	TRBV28	TGTGCCAGCAGTTTCTTCTACGAGCAGTACTTC	CASSFFYEQYF
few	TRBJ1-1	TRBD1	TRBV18	TGTGCCAGCTCAGCCGGGACGGGGACAGGGTTTGGTAACACTGAAGCTTTCTTT	CASSAGTGTGFGNTEAFF
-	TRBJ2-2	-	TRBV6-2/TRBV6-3	TGTGCCAGCAGTTTCTCGAGACTGACCGGGGAGCTGTTTTTT	CASSFSRLTGELFF
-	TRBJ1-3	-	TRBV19	TGTGCCAGTATGGGAAACACCATATATTTT	CASMGNTIYF
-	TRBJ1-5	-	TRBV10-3	TGTGCCACCGGGGGAGGGACCCAGCCCCAGCATTTT	CATGGGTQPQHF
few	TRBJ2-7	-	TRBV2	TGTGCCAGCAGTCCCCTAAGCGGGCGGACCTACGAGCAGTACTTC	CASSPLSGRTYEQYF
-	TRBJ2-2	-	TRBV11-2	TGTGCCAGCAGGGAGGGACGGGCGCTAACCGGGGAGCTGTTTTTT	CASREGRALTGELFF
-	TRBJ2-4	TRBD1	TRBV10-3	TGTGCCATCAGTGACCCTGACAGGGTAAACATTCAGTACTTC	CAISDPDRVNIQYF
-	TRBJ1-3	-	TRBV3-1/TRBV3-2	TGTGCCAGCAGCCAAGAGTACATCTCTGGAAACACCATATATTTT	CASSQEYISGNTIYF
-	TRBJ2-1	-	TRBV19	TGTGCCAGTAGTATAGGGGGCAACTCCTACAATGAGCAGTTCTTC	CASSIGGNSYNEQFF
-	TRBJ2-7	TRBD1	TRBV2	TGTGCCAGCAGTGATATATTGGACAGGGATACCTACGAGCAGTACTTC	CASSDILDRDTYEQYF
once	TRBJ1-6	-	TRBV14	TGTGCCAGCAGCCAAGATCGGGTACAGGCGGGGTCACCCCTCCACTTT	CASSQDRVQAGSPLHF
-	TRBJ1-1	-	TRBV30	TGTGCCTGGAGTGTATTGACAGGGAACACTGAAGCTTTCTTT	CAWSVLTGNTEAFF
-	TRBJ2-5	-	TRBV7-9	TGTGCCAGCAGCTTCCTCAGCGGGCGTGACTTACAAGAGACCCAGTACTTC	CASSFLSGRDLQETQYF
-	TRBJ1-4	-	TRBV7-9	TGTGCCAGCAGCTTAGCGAGGGGGACTCCAAGCGGAAAACTGTTTTTT	CASSLARGTPSGKLFF
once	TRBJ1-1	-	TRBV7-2	TGTGCCAGCAGCCAGGCATTCGGGGGGAGCTACGCTTTCTTT	CASSQAFGGSYAFF
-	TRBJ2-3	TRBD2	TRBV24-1	TGTGCCACCAGTGATTTGGGACTAGCGGGAGATCGGGATACGCAGTATTTT	CATSDLGLAGDRDTQYF
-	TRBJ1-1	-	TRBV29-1	TGCAGCGTTGGTCAGGGGCTGGACACTGAAGCTTTCTTT	CSVGQGLDTEAFF
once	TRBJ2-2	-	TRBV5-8	TGTGCCAGCAGCTTGGATGACGGGGAGCTGTTTTTT	CASSLDDGELFF
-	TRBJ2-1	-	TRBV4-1	TGCGCCAGCAGCCAAGAACGGTATCCAGGGCGCTCTGAGCAGTTCTTC	CASSQERYPGRSEQFF
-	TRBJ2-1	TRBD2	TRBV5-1	TGCGCCAGCAGCCGGGGACTAGAGAAAAATGAGCAGTTCTTC	CASSRGLEKNEQFF
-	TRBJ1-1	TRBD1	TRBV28	TGTGCCAGCAGTTTACCCGGACAGGGTGCTGAAGCTTTCTTT	CASSLPGQGAEAFF
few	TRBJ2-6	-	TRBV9	TGTGCCAGCAGCGTATTACCCTCTGGGGCCAACGTCCTGACTTTC	CASSVLPSGANVLTF
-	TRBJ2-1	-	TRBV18	TGTGCCAGCTCACCACCAGGGTGGGAGAATGAGCAGTTCTTC	CASSPPGWENEQFF
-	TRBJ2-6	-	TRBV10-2	TGCGCCAGCAGTGAAGGGGCAGGGGACCTATCAGGGTTCTTATCGGGGGCCAACGTCCTGACTTTC	CASSEGAGDLSGFLSGANVLTF